The next 7 T cell receptor beta chains were all read from a single sample in a study of blood T cell repertoires in COVID-19. TCRdb's table, derived via immunoSEQ multiplex PCR, lists solely in-frame clones and lacks some. The sample consists of about 480,000 clones, 85% to 90% of them appearing once. The sample consisted of PBMCs or T cells enriched from blood (not recorded which). The receptors stem from a woman aged 40 to 55 who had recovered from COVID-19.

V usage is TRBV5-1 and J usage is TRBJ1-4, with 8 bases matching TRBD1. The CDR3 covers 15 residues. Trimming removed 4 bases from V and 7 bases from J; junction bases left unmatched: 9. CDR1 and CDR2 from the germline V gene are SGHRS and YFSETQ. CDR3 in amino acids: CASSPRTGWSEKLFF. CDR3 nucleotides: TGCGCCAGCAGCCCACGGACAGGGTGGAGTGAAAAACTGTTTTTT.

CDR3 sequence: CASSRSGTANEKLFF. CDR3 coding DNA: TGTGCCAGCAGCCGCTCCGGGACAGCAAATGAAAAACTGTTTTTT. This chain connects TRBV5-4 to TRBJ1-4; 7 bases align to TRBD1. This CDR3 spans 15 amino acids. The germline V gene encodes CDR1 SGHNT and CDR2 YYREEE (reference sequence). The V gene end was trimmed by 4 bases and the J gene end by 5 bases; junction bases not matched to a gene: 8.

This chain links TRBV19 with TRBJ1-2, with 8 nucleotides matching TRBD1. This CDR3 has 14 amino acids. V lost 6 bases to trimming and J lost 4 bases; unmatched junction nucleotides: 7. Per the germline V gene, CDR1 is LNHDA and CDR2 is SQIVND (reference sequence). The CDR3 loop reads CASRSTGGGYGYTF. CDR3 bases: TGTGCCAGTAGGTCAACAGGGGGAGGCTATGGCTACACCTTC.

Concerning this clone: Different DNA sequences within this sample yield the same CDR3. The chain joins TRBV27 to TRBJ1-5, with 7 bases identical to TRBD1. Per the germline V gene, CDR1 is MNHEY and CDR2 is SMNVEV (reference sequence). Germline trimming cut 2 bases from V and 7 bases from J; bases unmatched to any gene: 2. This CDR3 is 13 amino acids long. This CDR3 reads CASSLQGGQPQHF. DNA for the CDR3: TGTGCCAGCAGTTTACAGGGGGGACAGCCCCAGCATTTT.

The chain couples TRBV4-1 to TRBJ2-7, with TRBD2 matching 8 bases. The CDR3 is 19 residues long. Trimming removed 2 bases from V and 0 bases from J; junction bases left unmatched: 15. Germline values: CDR1 MGHRA, CDR2 YSYEKL. The CDR3: CASSQLSGLGGRISYEQYF. CDR3 nucleotides: TGCGCCAGCAGCCAACTTAGTGGTTTGGGCGGGAGGATCTCCTACGAGCAGTACTTC.

The J gene is TRBJ2-1, the V gene TRBV18, with 7 bases that match TRBD2. Germline CDR1 and CDR2: KGHSH and LQKENI. CDR3 length: 15 amino acids. The V gene end was trimmed by 5 bases and the J gene end by 10 bases; junction bases not matched to a gene: 14. The CDR3 protein is CASSSPGRGLGEQFF. The CDR3 bases are TGTGCCAGCTCATCGCCGGGACGAGGACTAGGGGAGCAGTTCTTC. The variable domain in full, with the rest retrieved from reference TRBV18 and TRBJ2-1, is NAGVMQNPRHLVRRRGQEARLRCSPMKGHSHVYWYRQLPEEGLKFMVYLQKENIIDESGMPKERFSAEFPKEGPSILRIQQVVRGDSAAYFCASSSPGRGLGEQFFGPGTRLTVL.

The chain uses TRBV2 and TRBJ2-3; TRBD2 agrees at 7 bases. Germline CDR1 is SNHLY and CDR2 is FYNNEI. The trim removed 7 bases at V and 0 bases at J, leaving 4 bases unmatched. The CDR3 extends over 14 amino acids. CDR3 protein: CASTRTRSTDTQYF. CDR3 DNA: TGTGCCAGCACGAGGACTAGAAGCACAGATACGCAGTATTTT. Filled out from reference TRBV2 and TRBJ2-3, the complete variable domain reads EPEVTQTPSHQVTQMGQEVILRCVPISNHLYFYWYRQILGQKVEFLVSFYNNEISEKSEIFDDQFSVERPDGSNFTLKIRSTKLEDSAMYFCASTRTRSTDTQYFGPGTRLTVL.